This TCR beta chain originates from a study of molecular identifiers for immune sequencing clone quantification. Study outcomes and limitations: Underestimated sizes of highly expanded clones could result from identical TCR molecules that share a barcode.

Germline assignment: CDR1 SGHDN and CDR2 FVKESK. This CDR3 is built from 16 residues. V was pared by 4 bases and J by 1 base, with 11 bases between. TCR libraries were built in bulk with a published protocol and specific TCR primers. TCRdb called the PCR reads again in MiXCR, with one record for every CDR3 protein. This sample has approximately 8,000 distinct CDR3 sequences, with 35% found just once. This clonotype showed up just a few times. Its antigen is unknown. The chain recombines TRBV14 with TRBJ2-6; the D is unclear. The specimen sequenced was naive CD8+ T cells from blood, with Jurkat cell RNA spiked in. As to subset: FACS-sorted CD8+CD4-CCR7+CD45RA+ naive T cells. The source of this sequence is a human donor in good health. Some libraries in this study had Jurkat cell RNA spiked in. The CDR3 coding sequence is TGTGCCAGCAGCCCAGCTCTGGGTTCTGGGGCCAACGTCCTGACTTTC. This translates into CASSPALGSGANVLTF.